A single sample gave rise to the 4 T cell receptor beta chains below, sequenced in a study of glioma-infiltrating T cells after dendritic cell vaccination. Sequenced by immunoSEQ multiplex PCR; TCRdb stores in-frame clones only, minus some. The profile shows some 38,000 clones, 82% of them singletons. The starting material was blood, obtained before dendritic cell vaccination. These receptor sequences come from a human donor with glioblastoma.

This clone occurred once. The chain joins TRBV7-9 to TRBJ2-3; the match to TRBD1 covers 7 bases. The CDR3 runs to 16 residues. Germline V gives CDR1 SEHNR, CDR2 FQNEAQ (reference sequence). The trim removed 8 bases at V and 0 bases at J, leaving 11 bases unmatched. The CDR3 sequence: CASRGRTGHSTDTQYF. The DNA for the CDR3 is TGTGCCAGCCGAGGGCGGACAGGCCACAGCACAGATACGCAGTATTTT.

V gene TRBV7-2 combines with J gene TRBJ1-4; 8 bases agree with TRBD1. Germline CDR1 reads SGHTA; CDR2 reads FQGNSA. The V segment lost 1 base and the J segment 7 bases; nucleotides outside the gene matches: 8. CDR3 length: 16 residues. Here the CDR3 DNA reads TGTGCCAGCAGCTTAGGTGCAGGGGGCGGGGGTGAAAAACTGTTTTTT. Translated: CASSLGAGGGGEKLFF.

This chain links TRBV2 with TRBJ1-5; D is ambiguous. The V and J ends lost 7 bases and 0 bases respectively, with 10 bases between them. There are 14 residues in the CDR3. Germline lookup yields CDR1 SNHLY and CDR2 FYNNEI. DNA of the CDR3: TGTGCCAGCACACCTACGGTTAGCAATCAGCCCCAGCATTTT. Its protein product is CASTPTVSNQPQHF.

V usage is TRBV4-2 and J usage is TRBJ2-7; a weak D match, TRBD1 (6 bases). Trimming took 1 base from V and 0 from J, leaving 10 bases between them. From germline, CDR1 is LGHNA and CDR2 YNFKEQ. CDR3 length: 15 amino acids. This CDR3 is CASSQARGSSYEQYF. The CDR3 DNA follows: TGTGCCAGCAGCCAAGCGAGGGGGAGCTCCTACGAGCAGTACTTC.